This is a list of T cell receptor beta chains from one sample in a study of T-cell memory formation after mild COVID-19. One entry per CDR3 protein results from TCRdb running MiXCR on the 5' RACE reads. The data show 300,000 or so distinct CDR3 sequences, about a sixth seen once. Specimen: PBMCs or a T cell subset sorted from them (not recorded which). The receptors originated from a young man who had mild COVID-19 (a few samples of this study predate the infection). Cell type and time point are not known. Each CDR3 is given with its conserved first and last residue. The order of the fields is CDR3 DNA, CDR3 protein, J gene, V gene, clone size, D gene. D genes are given only for firm matches. For some rows the clone size is stated as once, few or many, or as a class when expanded; others skip it.

CDR3 DNA: TGCAGTGCGCGAGGAGGGGCTGAGGGATTGCTGTTTTTT; CDR3 protein: CSARGGAEGLLFF; J gene: TRBJ1-4; V gene: TRBV20-1; clone size: NA; D gene: NA
CDR3 DNA: TGTGCCAGCTTTCATACAGGGTTCTCTGGGGCCAACGTCCTGACTTTC; CDR3 protein: CASFHTGFSGANVLTF; J gene: TRBJ2-6; V gene: TRBV6-1; clone size: NA; D gene: NA
CDR3 DNA: TGCAGTCTGTCCGGGGGCCACTACGAGCAGTACTTC; CDR3 protein: CSLSGGHYEQYF; J gene: TRBJ2-7; V gene: TRBV20-1; clone size: many; D gene: NA
CDR3 DNA: TGTGCCAGCAGCTTAGCGGAGGGGGCTAACTATGGCTACACCTTC; CDR3 protein: CASSLAEGANYGYTF; J gene: TRBJ1-2; V gene: TRBV13; clone size: few; D gene: NA
CDR3 DNA: TGTGCCAGCAGCTTAAAAGCGGGACAGGGGTTAGGGGAGACCCAGTACTTC; CDR3 protein: CASSLKAGQGLGETQYF; J gene: TRBJ2-5; V gene: TRBV11-2; clone size: few; D gene: TRBD1
CDR3 DNA: TGCGCCAGCAGCCCCGGGGTGGCCCTGGGAGAGACCCAGTACTTC; CDR3 protein: CASSPGVALGETQYF; J gene: TRBJ2-5; V gene: TRBV5-1; clone size: many; D gene: NA
CDR3 DNA: TGTGCCAGCAGTTACCTGACTTTCAATCAGCCCCAGCATTTT; CDR3 protein: CASSYLTFNQPQHF; J gene: TRBJ1-5; V gene: TRBV6-2/TRBV6-3; clone size: NA; D gene: NA
CDR3 DNA: TGTGCCACCAGTGATCCTAGCGGGGGCGTCACCGGGGAGCTGTTTTTT; CDR3 protein: CATSDPSGGVTGELFF; J gene: TRBJ2-2; V gene: TRBV24-1; clone size: few; D gene: TRBD2
CDR3 DNA: TGTGCCAGCAGCCACAGTGGGAGGGGGCAAGAGACCCAGTACTTC; CDR3 protein: CASSHSGRGQETQYF; J gene: TRBJ2-5; V gene: TRBV11-2; clone size: few; D gene: NA
CDR3 DNA: TGTGCCAGCAGCCGCGCCATTGATAGCGGGGGTGCTGAGACCCAGTACTTC; CDR3 protein: CASSRAIDSGGAETQYF; J gene: TRBJ2-5; V gene: TRBV7-2; clone size: few; D gene: TRBD2
CDR3 DNA: TGTGCCAGCAGCTTTAGCATTGGGGGGCGGATGGACACCATATATTTT; CDR3 protein: CASSFSIGGRMDTIYF; J gene: TRBJ1-3; V gene: TRBV7-2; clone size: few; D gene: NA
CDR3 DNA: TGTGCCAGCAGAGTAGCGGGGGGGTGGAGTGAGCAGTTCTTC; CDR3 protein: CASRVAGGWSEQFF; J gene: TRBJ2-1; V gene: TRBV12-3/TRBV12-4; clone size: NA; D gene: TRBD2
CDR3 DNA: TGTGCCAGCAGTTCTTTCGGGGGGGGGCTACTCCGAGAGCAGTTCTTC; CDR3 protein: CASSSFGGGLLREQFF; J gene: TRBJ2-1; V gene: TRBV27; clone size: NA; D gene: TRBD2
CDR3 DNA: TGTGCCAGCAGCGCGGGGGACAGGGGGCCCCTCACTACCTTC; CDR3 protein: CASSAGDRGPLTTF; J gene: TRBJ1-2; V gene: TRBV9; clone size: NA; D gene: TRBD1
CDR3 DNA: TGCGCCAGCAGCCCACCGGGGCGGCGAGGATTCACTGAGCAGTTCTTC; CDR3 protein: CASSPPGRRGFTEQFF; J gene: TRBJ2-1; V gene: TRBV5-1; clone size: NA; D gene: NA
CDR3 DNA: TGTGCCAGCAGCCCTAGCCACTATGGCTACACCTTC; CDR3 protein: CASSPSHYGYTF; J gene: TRBJ1-2; V gene: TRBV9; clone size: many; D gene: NA
CDR3 DNA: TGCGCCAGCAGCCAAGAAGGAGGGTTCGAGACCCAGTACTTC; CDR3 protein: CASSQEGGFETQYF; J gene: TRBJ2-5; V gene: TRBV4-1; clone size: many; D gene: NA
CDR3 DNA: TGTGCCAGCAGCACGGGACCGAGAACCTCTAACTATGGCTACACCTTC; CDR3 protein: CASSTGPRTSNYGYTF; J gene: TRBJ1-2; V gene: TRBV7-2; clone size: few; D gene: NA
CDR3 DNA: TGTGCCAGCAGCTTAAGGGACAGGGGTTACAATGAGCAGTTCTTC; CDR3 protein: CASSLRDRGYNEQFF; J gene: TRBJ2-1; V gene: TRBV7-2; clone size: many; D gene: TRBD1
CDR3 DNA: TGTGCCGCAGCCGTCGGACGTGATCAGCCCCAGCATTTT; CDR3 protein: CAAAVGRDQPQHF; J gene: TRBJ1-5; V gene: TRBV18; clone size: few; D gene: NA
CDR3 DNA: TGTGCCAGCAGCTTAAGGACTGGACAGGGCTATGGAGGCTACACCTTC; CDR3 protein: CASSLRTGQGYGGYTF; J gene: TRBJ1-2; V gene: TRBV11-2; clone size: NA; D gene: TRBD1
CDR3 DNA: TGCAGTGCTCCTGGACCCGCCAATGAGCAGTTCTTC; CDR3 protein: CSAPGPANEQFF; J gene: TRBJ2-1; V gene: TRBV20-1; clone size: NA; D gene: NA
CDR3 DNA: TGCAGTGCCAGACACTCCTCGGGGGAAGCTTTCTTT; CDR3 protein: CSARHSSGEAFF; J gene: TRBJ1-1; V gene: TRBV20-1; clone size: few; D gene: NA
CDR3 DNA: TGTGCCAGCAGCAGGAGGGGGCCGACAGAAAAACTGTTTTTT; CDR3 protein: CASSRRGPTEKLFF; J gene: TRBJ1-4; V gene: TRBV7-8; clone size: few; D gene: TRBD1
CDR3 DNA: TGCAGTGCGGAGGGACAGGGGCTAGGTGGCTACACCTTC; CDR3 protein: CSAEGQGLGGYTF; J gene: TRBJ1-2; V gene: TRBV20-1; clone size: NA; D gene: TRBD1
CDR3 DNA: TGTGCCAGCAGCTTGACCGCTGTTAGAGATACGCAGTATTTT; CDR3 protein: CASSLTAVRDTQYF; J gene: TRBJ2-3; V gene: TRBV7-9; clone size: few; D gene: NA
CDR3 DNA: TGCAGTGCTAGAGATCGCAAGGGCAGGGCTGCCTACAATGAGCAGTTCTTC; CDR3 protein: CSARDRKGRAAYNEQFF; J gene: TRBJ2-1; V gene: TRBV20-1; clone size: few; D gene: NA
CDR3 DNA: TGTGCCAGCAGCTTAGCCCCGGCCACCGGGGAGCTGTTTTTT; CDR3 protein: CASSLAPATGELFF; J gene: TRBJ2-2; V gene: TRBV7-8; clone size: NA; D gene: NA
CDR3 DNA: TGCGCCAGCAGCTTGGATCGGGACAGGGTTCCGAACACTGAAGCTTTCTTT; CDR3 protein: CASSLDRDRVPNTEAFF; J gene: TRBJ1-1; V gene: TRBV5-1; clone size: many; D gene: TRBD1
CDR3 DNA: TGCAGTGCTAAAACAGGGTTCGGAGCTTTCTTT; CDR3 protein: CSAKTGFGAFF; J gene: TRBJ1-1; V gene: TRBV20-1; clone size: NA; D gene: NA
CDR3 DNA: TGTGCCAGCAGTTACCCCGACCGAAGGGCTTTCTTT; CDR3 protein: CASSYPDRRAFF; J gene: TRBJ1-1; V gene: TRBV6-6; clone size: few; D gene: NA
CDR3 DNA: TGTGCCAGCAGCGCGCTAGCGGGGTCGTACAATGAGCAGTTCTTC; CDR3 protein: CASSALAGSYNEQFF; J gene: TRBJ2-1; V gene: TRBV11-1; clone size: many; D gene: TRBD2
CDR3 DNA: TGTGCCAGCAGGGCCGGCTATGGCTACACCTTC; CDR3 protein: CASRAGYGYTF; J gene: TRBJ1-2; V gene: TRBV12-3/TRBV12-4; clone size: many; D gene: NA
CDR3 DNA: TGTGCCAGCAGCTCGGGACTAGCGTTTAATGAGCAGTTCTTC; CDR3 protein: CASSSGLAFNEQFF; J gene: TRBJ2-1; V gene: TRBV7-2; clone size: few; D gene: TRBD2
CDR3 DNA: TGTGCCAGCAGACTCGGGACTCCGGACACTGAAGCTTTCTTT; CDR3 protein: CASRLGTPDTEAFF; J gene: TRBJ1-1; V gene: TRBV6-6; clone size: few; D gene: NA
CDR3 DNA: TGTGCCAGCAGCTTGGATGCCGGGTCGGGGGTAGCTTTCTTT; CDR3 protein: CASSLDAGSGVAFF; J gene: TRBJ1-1; V gene: TRBV5-5; clone size: few; D gene: NA
CDR3 DNA: TGCGCCAGCAGCGCCCAGGCGGTAGACCAAGAGACCCAGTACTTC; CDR3 protein: CASSAQAVDQETQYF; J gene: TRBJ2-5; V gene: TRBV4-3; clone size: few; D gene: NA
CDR3 DNA: TGTGCCAGCAGCCAAGATAGAGACTGGAACACTGAAGCTTTCTTT; CDR3 protein: CASSQDRDWNTEAFF; J gene: TRBJ1-1; V gene: TRBV3-1; clone size: NA; D gene: NA
CDR3 DNA: TGTGCCACCAGCATGAGTTCTCACCCTGGCAATGAGCAGTTCTTC; CDR3 protein: CATSMSSHPGNEQFF; J gene: TRBJ2-1; V gene: TRBV15; clone size: few; D gene: NA
CDR3 DNA: TGTGCCAGCAGCCCACAGGGTCCGGACACCGGGGAGCTGTTTTTT; CDR3 protein: CASSPQGPDTGELFF; J gene: TRBJ2-2; V gene: TRBV7-2; clone size: NA; D gene: NA
CDR3 DNA: TGTGCCAGCAAGGACAGGGACACTGAAGCTTTCTTT; CDR3 protein: CASKDRDTEAFF; J gene: TRBJ1-1; V gene: TRBV25-1; clone size: few; D gene: TRBD1
CDR3 DNA: TGTGCCAGCACCGAACAGGCTGCAACTAATGAAAAACTGTTTTTT; CDR3 protein: CASTEQAATNEKLFF; J gene: TRBJ1-4; V gene: TRBV28; clone size: few; D gene: NA
CDR3 DNA: TGTGCCAGCAGCTTTCCCATCAGGGGGGCAGCTTTCTTT; CDR3 protein: CASSFPIRGAAFF; J gene: TRBJ1-1; V gene: TRBV7-8; clone size: few; D gene: TRBD1
CDR3 DNA: TGCAGCGTCACTTTTGGGGCACGCCGGGGCTACACCTTC; CDR3 protein: CSVTFGARRGYTF; J gene: TRBJ1-2; V gene: TRBV29-1; clone size: NA; D gene: NA
CDR3 DNA: TGCGCCAGCAGCCAAGAGGGGGACAGGGGGCGGTACGAGCAGTACTTC; CDR3 protein: CASSQEGDRGRYEQYF; J gene: TRBJ2-7; V gene: TRBV4-1; clone size: NA; D gene: TRBD1
CDR3 DNA: TGTGCCAGCAGCTTAGTGGGACGTACGGACATTCAGTACTTC; CDR3 protein: CASSLVGRTDIQYF; J gene: TRBJ2-4; V gene: TRBV11-2; clone size: few; D gene: NA
CDR3 DNA: TGTGCCAGCAGCCTAAAGACAGGGGCGGGATTTGGTGAAAAACTGTTTTTT; CDR3 protein: CASSLKTGAGFGEKLFF; J gene: TRBJ1-4; V gene: TRBV7-9; clone size: few; D gene: TRBD1
CDR3 DNA: TGTGCCAGCAGCGGACACGGAAATGAAAAACTGTTTTTT; CDR3 protein: CASSGHGNEKLFF; J gene: TRBJ1-4; V gene: TRBV2; clone size: NA; D gene: NA
CDR3 DNA: TGTGCCAGCAGGGAAACAGGGTCGGAGTTCTTT; CDR3 protein: CASRETGSEFF; J gene: TRBJ1-1; V gene: TRBV6-2/TRBV6-3; clone size: NA; D gene: NA
CDR3 DNA: TGTGCCAGCAGCTCGCAACTACGGACAGGGTGCTGCTCTGGAAACACCATATATTTT; CDR3 protein: CASSSQLRTGCCSGNTIYF; J gene: TRBJ1-3; V gene: TRBV7-4; clone size: few; D gene: TRBD1
CDR3 DNA: TGCGCCAGCAGCTTGATAGGGGATGAGCAGTTCTTC; CDR3 protein: CASSLIGDEQFF; J gene: TRBJ2-1; V gene: TRBV5-1; clone size: NA; D gene: NA
CDR3 DNA: TGTGCCAGCAGTCCTGGGACTAGCGGGGGGTATCGCAATGAGCAGTTCTTC; CDR3 protein: CASSPGTSGGYRNEQFF; J gene: TRBJ2-1; V gene: TRBV5-4; clone size: NA; D gene: TRBD2
CDR3 DNA: TGCGCCAGCAGCCGTCTCCGTGGGACAGGACCATCTTCGGCTGGAAACACCATATATTTT; CDR3 protein: CASSRLRGTGPSSAGNTIYF; J gene: TRBJ1-3; V gene: TRBV4-1; clone size: NA; D gene: TRBD1
CDR3 DNA: TGTGCCAGCAGCGTACAAGCGGGAGAGCAGTTCTTC; CDR3 protein: CASSVQAGEQFF; J gene: TRBJ2-1; V gene: TRBV9; clone size: NA; D gene: TRBD2
CDR3 DNA: TGCAGCGTTGCCATGGTCGGGGCCAACGTCCTGACTTTC; CDR3 protein: CSVAMVGANVLTF; J gene: TRBJ2-6; V gene: TRBV29-1; clone size: NA; D gene: NA
CDR3 DNA: TGTGCCAGCAGCACCCTTCCCCGGGCCCCCAATCAGCCCCAGCATTTT; CDR3 protein: CASSTLPRAPNQPQHF; J gene: TRBJ1-5; V gene: TRBV27; clone size: many; D gene: NA
CDR3 DNA: TGTGCCAGCCAGGGACCTTCGGGGCAGCCCCAGCATTTT; CDR3 protein: CASQGPSGQPQHF; J gene: TRBJ1-5; V gene: TRBV6-2/TRBV6-3; clone size: few; D gene: NA